This T cell receptor (beta chain) was profiled in a study of T-cell reconstitution after alpha-beta-depleted transplantation in children. There are a few counts of this clonotype. Its antigen is as yet unknown. Study conclusions and caveats: After transplant, high TCRbeta diversity at day 60 in some patients arose from surviving recipient T cells and thymic progenitors. The origin of alpha-beta T cells about two months after transplant was reportedly several hundred expanded graft clones. From newly produced T cells came most of the T-cell counts and diversity one year after transplant.

Researchers prepared the TCRbeta library using unique molecular identifiers, the study reports. TCRdb fed the PCR reads into MiXCR, producing one record per CDR3 protein. The table shows approximately 230,000 distinct CDR3 sequences, with more than 20% occurring only once. This CDR3 spans 16 amino acids. Germline V gene data show CDR1 as SEHNR and CDR2 as FQNEAQ (reference sequence). The trim removed 5 bases at V and 1 base at J, leaving 10 bases unmatched. The chain has TRBV7-9 and TRBJ2-5; 7 bases map to TRBD1. Sequenced here: PBMCs, mostly from graft donor cells, sampled 360 days after TCRalphabeta/CD19-depleted stem cell transplant. The sequence came from a female patient between 2 and 15 years old who had a stem cell transplant for congenital amegakaryocytic thrombocytopenia, so the T cells may come from the graft donor. In DNA form, the CDR3 reads TGTGCCAGCAGCCCCCCGCCGGGACAGTTCCAAGAGACCCAGTACTTC. Residues: CASSPPPGQFQETQYF.